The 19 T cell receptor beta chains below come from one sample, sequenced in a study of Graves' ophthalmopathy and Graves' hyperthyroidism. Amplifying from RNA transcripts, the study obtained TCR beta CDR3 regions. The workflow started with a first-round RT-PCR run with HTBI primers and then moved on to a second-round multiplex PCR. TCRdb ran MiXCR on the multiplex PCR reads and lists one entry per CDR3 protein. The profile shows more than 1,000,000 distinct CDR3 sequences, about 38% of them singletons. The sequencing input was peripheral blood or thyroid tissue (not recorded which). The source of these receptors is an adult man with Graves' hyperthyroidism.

This CDR3 is CASSLGGRLGPQHF. The CDR3 coding sequence is TGTGCCAGCAGCTTGGGGGGGCGTCTAGGGCCCCAGCATTTT. The genes are TRBV5-5 and TRBJ1-5, with D maybe TRBD1 (6 bases). Germline V lookup: CDR1 SGHKS, CDR2 YYEKEE (reference sequence). This CDR3 has 14 amino acids. Trimming left V 0 bases short and J 9 bases short, with 13 bases between.

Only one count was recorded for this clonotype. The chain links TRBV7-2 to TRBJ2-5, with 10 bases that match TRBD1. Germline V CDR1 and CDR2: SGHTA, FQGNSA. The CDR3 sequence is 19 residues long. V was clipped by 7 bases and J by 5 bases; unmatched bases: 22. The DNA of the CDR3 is TGTGCCAGCACCTCCGTTTCGACAGGGGGCGCGGGACAGTGGGAGACCCAGTACTTC. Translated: CASTSVSTGGAGQWETQYF.

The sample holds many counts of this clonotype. This CDR3 is CASSANSGELFF. The CDR3 bases are TGTGCCAGCAGCGCAAATTCTGGGGAGCTGTTTTTT. The chain employs TRBV9 and TRBJ2-2; D is unresolved. The V gene's germline CDR1 is SGDLS and CDR2 YYNGEE. The CDR3 has 12 amino acids. V was clipped by 3 bases and J by 8 bases, with 8 bases between them.

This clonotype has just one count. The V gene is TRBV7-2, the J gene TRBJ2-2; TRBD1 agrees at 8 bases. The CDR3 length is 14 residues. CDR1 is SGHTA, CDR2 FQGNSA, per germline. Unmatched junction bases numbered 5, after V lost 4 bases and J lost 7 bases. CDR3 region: CASSWTGKSGELFF. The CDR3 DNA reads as TGTGCCAGCAGCTGGACAGGGAAAAGCGGGGAGCTGTTTTTT.

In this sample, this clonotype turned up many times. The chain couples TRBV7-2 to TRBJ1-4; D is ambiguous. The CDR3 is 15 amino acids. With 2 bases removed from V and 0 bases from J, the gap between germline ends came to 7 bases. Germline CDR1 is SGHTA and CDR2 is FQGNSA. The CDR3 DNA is TGTGCCAGCAGCTTAACAAGCGCAACTAATGAAAAACTGTTTTTT. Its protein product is CASSLTSATNEKLFF.

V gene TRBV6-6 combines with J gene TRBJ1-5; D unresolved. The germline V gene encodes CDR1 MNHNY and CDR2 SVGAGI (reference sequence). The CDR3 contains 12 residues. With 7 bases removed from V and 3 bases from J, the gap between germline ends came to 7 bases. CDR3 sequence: CASTTDNQPQHF. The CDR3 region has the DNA TGTGCCAGCACAACAGACAATCAGCCCCAGCATTTT.

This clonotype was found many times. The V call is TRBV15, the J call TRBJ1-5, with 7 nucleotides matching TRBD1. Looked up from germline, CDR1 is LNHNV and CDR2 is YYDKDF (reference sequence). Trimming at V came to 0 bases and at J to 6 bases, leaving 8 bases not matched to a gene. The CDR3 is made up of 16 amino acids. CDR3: CATSREGGQIIQPQHF. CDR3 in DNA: TGTGCCACCAGCAGAGAGGGGGGACAGATTATTCAGCCCCAGCATTTT.

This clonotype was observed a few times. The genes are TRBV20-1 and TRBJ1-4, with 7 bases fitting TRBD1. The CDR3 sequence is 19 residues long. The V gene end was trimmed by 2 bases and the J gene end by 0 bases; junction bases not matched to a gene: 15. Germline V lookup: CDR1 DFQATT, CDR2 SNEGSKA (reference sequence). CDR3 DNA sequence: TGCAGTGCTAGAAACAGACAGGGTATGACGCCGGCAACTAATGAAAAACTGTTTTTT. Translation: CSARNRQGMTPATNEKLFF.

This CDR3 reads CATRTVNYGYTF. CDR3 in DNA: TGTGCCACCCGGACAGTTAACTATGGCTACACCTTC. The chain combines TRBV10-3 with TRBJ1-2; perhaps TRBD1 as D (6 bases). CDR1 is ENHRY, CDR2 SYGVKD, per germline. Trimming shortened V by 10 bases and J by 1 base, and 10 bases separated the two germline ends. The CDR3 length is 12 residues.

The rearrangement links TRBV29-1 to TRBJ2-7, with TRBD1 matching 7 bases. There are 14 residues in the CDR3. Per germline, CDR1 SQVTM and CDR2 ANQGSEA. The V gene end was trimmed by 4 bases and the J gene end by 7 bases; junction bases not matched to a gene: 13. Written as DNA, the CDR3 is TGCAGCGTTGCGGACGGGACAGCCGATGGTGAGCAGTACTTC. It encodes CSVADGTADGEQYF.

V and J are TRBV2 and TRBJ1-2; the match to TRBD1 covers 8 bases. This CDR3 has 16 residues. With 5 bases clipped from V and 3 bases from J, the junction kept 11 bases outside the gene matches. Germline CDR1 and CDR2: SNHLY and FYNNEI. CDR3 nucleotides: TGTGCCAGCAGTTTATCGGGACAGGCCCCCTACTATGGCTACACCTTC. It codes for CASSLSGQAPYYGYTF. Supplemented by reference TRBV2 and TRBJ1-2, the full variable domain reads EPEVTQTPSHQVTQMGQEVILRCVPISNHLYFYWYRQILGQKVEFLVSFYNNEISEKSEIFDDQFSVERPDGSNFTLKIRSTKLEDSAMYFCASSLSGQAPYYGYTFGSGTRLTVV.

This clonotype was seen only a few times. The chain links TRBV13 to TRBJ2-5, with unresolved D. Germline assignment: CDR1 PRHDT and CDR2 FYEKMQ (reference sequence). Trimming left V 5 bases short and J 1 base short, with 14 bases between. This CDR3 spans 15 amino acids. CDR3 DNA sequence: TGTGCCAGCAGCCCCCTGGCTTTGACCCAAGAGACCCAGTACTTC. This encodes CASSPLALTQETQYF.

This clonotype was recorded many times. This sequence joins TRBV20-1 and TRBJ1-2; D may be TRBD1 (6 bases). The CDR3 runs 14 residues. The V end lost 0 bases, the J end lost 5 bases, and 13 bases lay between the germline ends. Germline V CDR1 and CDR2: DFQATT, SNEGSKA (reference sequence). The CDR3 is CSARDGTLYYGYTF. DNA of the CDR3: TGCAGTGCTAGAGATGGGACACTTTATTATGGCTACACCTTC.

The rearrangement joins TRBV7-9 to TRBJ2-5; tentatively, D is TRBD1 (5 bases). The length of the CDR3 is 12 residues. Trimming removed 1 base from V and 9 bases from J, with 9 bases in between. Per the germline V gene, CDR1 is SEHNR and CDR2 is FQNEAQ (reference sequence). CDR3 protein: CASSLVGQPQYF. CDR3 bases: TGTGCCAGCAGCTTAGTGGGGCAGCCCCAGTACTTC.

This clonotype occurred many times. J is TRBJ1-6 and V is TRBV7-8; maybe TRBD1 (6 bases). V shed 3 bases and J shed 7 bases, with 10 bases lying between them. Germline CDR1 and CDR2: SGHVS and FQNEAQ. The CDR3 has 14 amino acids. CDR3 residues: CASSFKTGNSPLHF. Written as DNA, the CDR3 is TGTGCCAGCAGCTTTAAGACAGGAAATTCACCCCTCCACTTT.

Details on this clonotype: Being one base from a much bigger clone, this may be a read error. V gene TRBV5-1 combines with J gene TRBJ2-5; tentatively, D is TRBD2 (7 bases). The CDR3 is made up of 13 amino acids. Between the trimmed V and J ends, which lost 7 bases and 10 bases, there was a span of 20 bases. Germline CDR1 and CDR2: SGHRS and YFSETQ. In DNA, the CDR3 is TGCGCCAGCGGGACACAGGGATGGGAGGGCCAGTACTTC. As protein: CASGTQGWEGQYF.

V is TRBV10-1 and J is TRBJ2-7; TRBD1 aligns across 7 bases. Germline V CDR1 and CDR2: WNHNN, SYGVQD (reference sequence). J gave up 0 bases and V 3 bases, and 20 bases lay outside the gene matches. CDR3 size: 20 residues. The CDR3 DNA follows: TGCGCCAGCAGTGATAGCAGTGAACGCAGCCGGGACAGCTACTCCTACGAGCAGTACTTC. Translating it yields CASSDSSERSRDSYSYEQYF.

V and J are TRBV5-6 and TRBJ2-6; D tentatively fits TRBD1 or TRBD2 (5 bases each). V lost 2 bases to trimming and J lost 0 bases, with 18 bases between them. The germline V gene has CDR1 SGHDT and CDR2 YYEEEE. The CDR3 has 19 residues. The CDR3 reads CASSFRDGGLGSGANVLTF. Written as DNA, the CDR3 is TGTGCCAGCAGCTTCCGGGACGGAGGATTAGGCTCTGGGGCCAACGTCCTGACTTTC.

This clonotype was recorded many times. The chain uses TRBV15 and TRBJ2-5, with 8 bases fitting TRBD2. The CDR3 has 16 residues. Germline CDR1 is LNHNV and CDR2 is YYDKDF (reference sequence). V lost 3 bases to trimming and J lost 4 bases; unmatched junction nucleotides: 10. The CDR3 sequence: CATSSGGRGAAETQYF. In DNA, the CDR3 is TGTGCCACCAGCAGTGGGGGGCGGGGGGCTGCAGAGACCCAGTACTTC.